The sequence of this TCR beta chain was determined in a study of molecular identifiers for immune sequencing clone quantification (dated by TCRdb to between 2017 and 2018). Concerning the study at large: For a replicate experiment, the RNA from either about 20,000 or 100,000 naive CD8 T cells was divided into five aliquots, and four of those aliquots went on to sequencing. CD8 T cells were used in a methods study to benchmark molecular-identifier clustering-based TCR repertoire sequencing (MIDCIRS) and TCR RNA copy counting. Beyond this particular receptor, the publication reports: Spiked-in Jurkat TCR RNA equivalent to a single cell was reported to be detectable even among approximately 900,000 naive CD8 T cells. Identical TCR molecules sharing a barcode could cause highly expanded clone sizes to be underestimated. Modeling indicated approximately 3 TCR RNA copies recovered per cell, compared with approximately 10 by digital PCR, which implies a capture efficiency of about 27%. The naive libraries included spiked-in Jurkat TCR RNA (around 10 copies' worth), and this RNA is not part of the donor repertoire. In CMV-specific effector cells, clones with more than 20 RNA copies accounted for over 98% of molecules, whereas in naive cells such clones accounted for under 1%. Without barcode sub-clustering, chimeric consensus sequences inflated TCR diversity; chimeras reached as high as 47%.

This clonotype was found many times. This clone's antigen is unknown. There are no base qualities to consult, and no much larger clone falls within one base. Libraries of naive CD8 T cells were generated from roughly 20,000 to 1,000,000 sorted cells, with 10%, 30% or 50% of the purified RNA used. Naive CD8 T cells were FACS-sorted as CD8+CD4-CCR7+CD45RA+ on a BD FACSAria II into RLT Plus buffer. Roughly ten TCR copies' worth of Jurkat RNA were spiked into roughly 19,000-1,000,000 naive CD8 T cell samples to test detection sensitivity. Enrichment of CD8 T cells was performed with RosetteSep CD8+ T Cell Enrichment Cocktail and Ficoll-Paque, after which ACK red cell lysis was carried out. Library preparation was by PCR. Sequencing relied on an Illumina HiSeq 4000. Bulk TCR libraries were made following a previously described method, with the TCR primers given in Table S5. Purification of total RNA was performed with the Qiagen AllPrep DNA/RNA kit. Before analysis, reads from multiple sequencing runs of the same library were pooled. As for how the authors treated the data: Reads were retained only if the reads had an exact TCR constant sequence, and the retained reads were trimmed to 150 nt and grouped according to their 12-nt molecular barcodes. Within each barcode group, reads were sub-clustered at a 15% Levenshtein threshold, and quality-weighted consensus sequences were built per RNA molecule. Non-functional sequences were removed, as were lower-count sequences one edit away from another. Based on a fit of two negative binomial distributions, barcode sub-clusters having less than 20% of the maximum read count were discarded. Starting from the raw public reads, TCRdb applied fastp trimming at Q25, assembled clones with MiXCR and retained in-frame beta chains. Identical CDR3 proteins give one entry, which carries the most common genes and DNA. TCRdb's processing, not the authors', yielded these V and J calls. Here the sample has tens of thousands of distinct CDR3 sequences; 15% to 20% occur a single time. Over 1.1% of the sample is held by the ten biggest clonotypes.

This TCR derives from a human donor in good health. Some libraries in this study had Jurkat cell RNA spiked in. Input material: naive CD8+ T cells from blood, with Jurkat cell RNA spiked in. The cell subset or site label corresponds to: FACS-sorted CD8+CD4-CCR7+CD45RA+ naive T cells.

The nucleotide sequence reads TGTGCCAGCAGCCAAGACGGTGCAAATCAGCCCCAGCATTTT. It codes for CASSQDGANQPQHF. Here the chain combines TRBV3-1 and TRBJ1-5; the D gene remains uncertain. The germline V gene encodes CDR1 LGHDT and CDR2 YNNKEL (reference sequence). The CDR3 runs 14 amino acids, cysteine and phenylalanine included. The only DNA kept is the CDR3, 42 bases in frame from the first base. The junction shows trimming of 0 bases on V and 4 bases on J, plus 7 bases between the germline ends.